Here is one T cell receptor beta chain with its context. Antigen unknown. The sample originates from a study of shared clonotypes between healthy human individuals. General study results and limits: Clonotype sharing across a few donors was observed for around 5% of naive CD4 clonotypes. Naive subsets generally exceeded memory subsets in estimated richness.

The assay ran at deep level. TCRdb's table, derived via immunoSEQ multiplex PCR, lists solely in-frame clones and lacks some. The data show roughly 590,000 clones, with about 95% seen just once and about 0.11% held by the top ten. It was CD45RO-negative cells, positively selected for CCR7, that made up naive CD8 cells, with terminally differentiated effector memory CD45RA+ cells excluded. The clonotype originates from a woman in her 30s in good health. Sequencing was performed on naive CD8+ T cells sorted from blood.

The CDR3 loop reads CASSLGQASSYEQYF. The CDR3 DNA is TGTGCCAGCAGTTTAGGACAGGCCTCCTCCTACGAGCAGTACTTC. The chain joins TRBV28 to TRBJ2-7; TRBD1 agrees at 7 bases. The V gene's germline CDR1 is MDHEN and CDR2 SYDVKM. Losses at the gene ends were 2 bases for V and 0 bases for J; bases not matched to a gene: 4. The CDR3 consists of 15 residues.